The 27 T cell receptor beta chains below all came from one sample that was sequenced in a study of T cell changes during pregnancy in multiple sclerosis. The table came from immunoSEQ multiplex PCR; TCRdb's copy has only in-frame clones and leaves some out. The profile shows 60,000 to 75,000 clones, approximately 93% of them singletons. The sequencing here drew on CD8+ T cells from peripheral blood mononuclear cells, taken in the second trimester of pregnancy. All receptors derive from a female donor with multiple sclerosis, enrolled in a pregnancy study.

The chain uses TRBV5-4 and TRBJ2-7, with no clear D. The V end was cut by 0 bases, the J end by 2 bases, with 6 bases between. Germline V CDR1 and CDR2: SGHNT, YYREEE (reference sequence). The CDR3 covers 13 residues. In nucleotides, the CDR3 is TGTGCCAGCAGCTTGGAGCCCACCTACGAGCAGTACTTC. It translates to CASSLEPTYEQYF.

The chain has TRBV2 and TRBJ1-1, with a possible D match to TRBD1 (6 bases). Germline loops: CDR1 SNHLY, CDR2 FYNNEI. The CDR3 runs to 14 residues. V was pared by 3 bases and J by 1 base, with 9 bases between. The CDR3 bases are TGTGCCAGCAGTGATGACAGGACGAACACTGAAGCTTTCTTT. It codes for CASSDDRTNTEAFF.

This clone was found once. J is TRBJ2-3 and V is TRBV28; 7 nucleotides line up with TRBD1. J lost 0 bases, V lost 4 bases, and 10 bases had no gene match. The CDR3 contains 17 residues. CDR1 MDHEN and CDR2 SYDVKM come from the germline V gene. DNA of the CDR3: TGTGCCAGCAGTTCGCCCGGGACAGAATTGAGCACAGATACGCAGTATTTT. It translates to CASSSPGTELSTDTQYF.

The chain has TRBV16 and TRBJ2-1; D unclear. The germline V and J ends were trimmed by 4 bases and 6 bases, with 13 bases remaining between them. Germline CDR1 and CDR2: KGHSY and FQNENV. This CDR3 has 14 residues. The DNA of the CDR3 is TGTGCCAGCAGCCTTCAAAGCGAGCGCAATGAGCAGTTCTTC. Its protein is CASSLQSERNEQFF.

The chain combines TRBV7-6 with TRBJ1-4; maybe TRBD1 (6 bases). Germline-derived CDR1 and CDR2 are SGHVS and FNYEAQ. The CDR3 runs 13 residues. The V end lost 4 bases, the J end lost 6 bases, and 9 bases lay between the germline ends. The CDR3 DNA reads TGTGCCAGCAGCTCCGGACAGTATGAAAAACTGTTTTTT. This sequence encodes CASSSGQYEKLFF.

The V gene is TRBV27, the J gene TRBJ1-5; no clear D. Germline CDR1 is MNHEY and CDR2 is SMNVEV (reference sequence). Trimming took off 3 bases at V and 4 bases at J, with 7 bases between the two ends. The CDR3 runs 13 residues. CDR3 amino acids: CASSFSMNQPQHF. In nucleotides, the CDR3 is TGTGCCAGCAGTTTTAGTATGAATCAGCCCCAGCATTTT.

CDR3 region: CASQYTGALLTDTQYF. For the CDR3, the DNA is TGTGCCAGTCAATATACAGGTGCTTTGTTGACAGATACGCAGTATTTT. The rearrangement uses TRBV19 and TRBJ2-3; tentative D call: TRBD1 (5 bases). Germline assignment: CDR1 LNHDA and CDR2 SQIVND (reference sequence). V was pared by 8 bases and J by 3 bases, with 21 bases between. The CDR3 loop spans 16 amino acids. The complete variable domain, with remaining parts taken from reference TRBV19 and TRBJ2-3, reads DGGITQSPKYLFRKEGQNVTLSCEQNLNHDAMYWYRQDPGQGLRLIYYSQIVNDFQKGDIAEGYSVSREKKESFPLTVTSAQKNPTAFYLCASQYTGALLTDTQYFGPGTRLTVL.

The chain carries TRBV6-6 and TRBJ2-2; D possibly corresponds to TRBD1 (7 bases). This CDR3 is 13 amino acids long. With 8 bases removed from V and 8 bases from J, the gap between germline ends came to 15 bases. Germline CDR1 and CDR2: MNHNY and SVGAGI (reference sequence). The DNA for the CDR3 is TGTGCCAGCGGGGGACAGCGGGCTGGGGAGCTGTTTTTT. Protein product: CASGGQRAGELFF.

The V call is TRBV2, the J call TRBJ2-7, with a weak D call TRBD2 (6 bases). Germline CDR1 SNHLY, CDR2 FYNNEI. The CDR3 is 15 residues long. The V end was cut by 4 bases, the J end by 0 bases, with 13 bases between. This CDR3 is CASSGVRDSSYEQYF. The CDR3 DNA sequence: TGTGCCAGCAGTGGGGTCCGGGACTCCTCCTACGAGCAGTACTTC.

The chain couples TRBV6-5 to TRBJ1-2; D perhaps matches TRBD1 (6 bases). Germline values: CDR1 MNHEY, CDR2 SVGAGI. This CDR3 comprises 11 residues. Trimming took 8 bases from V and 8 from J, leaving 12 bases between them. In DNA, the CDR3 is TGTGCCAGCGGGACATACAAGGGCTACACCTTC. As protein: CASGTYKGYTF.

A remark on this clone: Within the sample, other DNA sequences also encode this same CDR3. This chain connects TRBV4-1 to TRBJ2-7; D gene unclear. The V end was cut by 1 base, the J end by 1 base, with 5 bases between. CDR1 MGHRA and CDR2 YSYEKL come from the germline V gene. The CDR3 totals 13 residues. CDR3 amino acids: CASSQVSSYEQYF. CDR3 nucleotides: TGCGCCAGCAGCCAAGTTAGTTCCTACGAGCAGTACTTC.

The CDR3 region is CASSPSGPGEVNEQYF. The CDR3 nucleotides read TGTGCCAGTAGTCCCTCCGGGCCAGGGGAAGTCAACGAGCAGTACTTC. This rearrangement joins TRBV19 to TRBJ2-7; TRBD1 might be the D (6 bases). The CDR3 is made up of 16 amino acids. V was clipped by 5 bases and J by 5 bases, with 22 bases between them. Germline V lookup: CDR1 LNHDA, CDR2 SQIVND (reference sequence). Variable domain in full (rest from reference TRBV19 and TRBJ2-7): DGGITQSPKYLFRKEGQNVTLSCEQNLNHDAMYWYRQDPGQGLRLIYYSQIVNDFQKGDIAEGYSVSREKKESFPLTVTSAQKNPTAFYLCASSPSGPGEVNEQYFGPGTRLTVT.

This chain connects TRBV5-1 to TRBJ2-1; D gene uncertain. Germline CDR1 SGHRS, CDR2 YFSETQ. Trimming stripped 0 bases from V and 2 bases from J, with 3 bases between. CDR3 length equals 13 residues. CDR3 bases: TGCGCCAGCAGCTTGGTCACCTACAATGAGCAGTTCTTC. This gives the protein CASSLVTYNEQFF.

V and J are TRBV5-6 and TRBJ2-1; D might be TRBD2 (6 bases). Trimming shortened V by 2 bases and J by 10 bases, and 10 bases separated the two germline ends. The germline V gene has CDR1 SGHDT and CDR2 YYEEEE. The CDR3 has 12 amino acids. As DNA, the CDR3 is TGTGCCAGCAGCTTAGGCGGGAACGAGCAGTTCTTC. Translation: CASSLGGNEQFF.

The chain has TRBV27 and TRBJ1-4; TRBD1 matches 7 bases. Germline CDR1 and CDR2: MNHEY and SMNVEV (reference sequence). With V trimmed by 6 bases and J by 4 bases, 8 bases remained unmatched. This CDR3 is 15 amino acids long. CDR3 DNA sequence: TGTGCCAGCAGCATCTCAAGGGGGCTTAATGAAAAACTGTTTTTT. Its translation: CASSISRGLNEKLFF.

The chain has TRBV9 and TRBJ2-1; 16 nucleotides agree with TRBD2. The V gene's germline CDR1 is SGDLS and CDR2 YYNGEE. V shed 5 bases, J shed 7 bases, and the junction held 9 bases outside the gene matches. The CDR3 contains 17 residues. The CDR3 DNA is TGTGCCAGCAGGAAACTTGGGACTAGCGGGAGGGCGAATGAGCAGTTCTTC. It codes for CASRKLGTSGRANEQFF.

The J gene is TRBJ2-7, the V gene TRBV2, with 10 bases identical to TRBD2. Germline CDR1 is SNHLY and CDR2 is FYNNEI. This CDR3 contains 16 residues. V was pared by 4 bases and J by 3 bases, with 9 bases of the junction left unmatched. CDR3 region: CASSVFPSGSDYEQYF. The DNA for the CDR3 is TGTGCCAGCAGTGTATTCCCTAGCGGGAGTGACTACGAGCAGTACTTC.

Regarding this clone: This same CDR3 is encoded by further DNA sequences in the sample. Here the CDR3 reads CATSRGTSGTYEQYF. The CDR3 DNA reads TGTGCCACCAGCAGAGGGACTAGCGGAACCTACGAGCAGTACTTC. The genes are TRBV15 and TRBJ2-7, with TRBD2 identical over 10 bases. This CDR3 spans 15 amino acids. The germline V gene encodes CDR1 LNHNV and CDR2 YYDKDF (reference sequence). Trimming took 1 base from V and 2 from J; bases not matched to a gene: 2. Filled out from reference TRBV15 and TRBJ2-7, the complete variable domain reads DAMVIQNPRYQVTQFGKPVTLSCSQTLNHNVMYWYQQKSSQAPKLLFHYYDKDFNNEADTPDNFQSRRPNTSFCFLDIRSPGLGDTAMYLCATSRGTSGTYEQYFGPGTRLTVT.

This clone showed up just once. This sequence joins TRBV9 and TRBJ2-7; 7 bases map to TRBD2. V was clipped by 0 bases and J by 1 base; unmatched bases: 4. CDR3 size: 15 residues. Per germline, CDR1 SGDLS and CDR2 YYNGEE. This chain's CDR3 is CASSVGSGASYEQYF. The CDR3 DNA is TGTGCCAGCAGCGTAGGCAGCGGGGCGTCCTACGAGCAGTACTTC. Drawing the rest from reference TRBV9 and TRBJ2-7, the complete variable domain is DSGVTQTPKHLITATGQRVTLRCSPRSGDLSVYWYQQSLDQGLQFLIQYYNGEERAKGNILERFSAQQFPDLHSELNLSSLELGDSALYFCASSVGSGASYEQYFGPGTRLTVT.

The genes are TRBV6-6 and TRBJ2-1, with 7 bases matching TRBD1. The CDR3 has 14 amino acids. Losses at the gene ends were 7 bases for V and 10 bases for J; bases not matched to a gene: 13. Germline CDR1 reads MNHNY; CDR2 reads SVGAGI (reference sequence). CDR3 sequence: CASIEGGALGEQFF. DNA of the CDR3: TGTGCCAGCATCGAAGGGGGCGCCCTCGGGGAGCAGTTCTTC.

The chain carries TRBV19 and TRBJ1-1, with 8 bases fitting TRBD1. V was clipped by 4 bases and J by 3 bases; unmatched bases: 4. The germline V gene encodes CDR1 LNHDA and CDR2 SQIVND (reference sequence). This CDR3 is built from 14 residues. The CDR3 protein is CASSTGTGHTEAFF. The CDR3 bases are TGTGCCAGTAGTACGGGGACAGGACACACTGAAGCTTTCTTT.

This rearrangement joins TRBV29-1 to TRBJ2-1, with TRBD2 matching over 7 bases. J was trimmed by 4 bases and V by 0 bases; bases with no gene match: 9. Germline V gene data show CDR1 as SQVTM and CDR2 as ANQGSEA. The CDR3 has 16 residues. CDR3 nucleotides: TGCAGCGTTGAAGACCAGGAGGGAGGGTCTTACAATGAGCAGTTCTTC. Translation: CSVEDQEGGSYNEQFF.

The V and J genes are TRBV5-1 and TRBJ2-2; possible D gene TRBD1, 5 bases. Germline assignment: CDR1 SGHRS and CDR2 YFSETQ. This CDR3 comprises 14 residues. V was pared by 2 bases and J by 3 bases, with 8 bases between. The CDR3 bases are TGCGCCAGCAGCTTCGCAGGGCACACCGGGGAGCTGTTTTTT. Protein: CASSFAGHTGELFF.

CDR3 amino acids: CASSLTGMNTEAFF. Written as DNA, the CDR3 is TGTGCCAGCAGCTTGACAGGCATGAACACTGAAGCTTTCTTT. This rearrangement joins TRBV7-2 to TRBJ1-1; D perhaps matches TRBD1 (6 bases). V dropped 3 bases and J dropped 0 bases, with 8 bases sitting between them. The CDR3 runs 14 residues. Per germline, CDR1 SGHTA and CDR2 FQGNSA.

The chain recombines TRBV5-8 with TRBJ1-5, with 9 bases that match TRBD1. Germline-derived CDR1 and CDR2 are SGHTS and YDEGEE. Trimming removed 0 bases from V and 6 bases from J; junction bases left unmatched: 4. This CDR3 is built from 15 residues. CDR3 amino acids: CASSLGTGAGQPQHF. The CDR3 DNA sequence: TGTGCCAGCAGCTTGGGGACAGGGGCGGGTCAGCCCCAGCATTTT.

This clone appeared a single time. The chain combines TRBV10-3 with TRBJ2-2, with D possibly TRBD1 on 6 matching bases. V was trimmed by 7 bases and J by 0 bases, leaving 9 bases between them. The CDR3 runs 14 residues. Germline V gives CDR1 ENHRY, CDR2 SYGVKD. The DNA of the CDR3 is TGTGCCATCACCGGACAGCCGAACACCGGGGAGCTGTTTTTT. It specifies CAITGQPNTGELFF.

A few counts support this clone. Written as DNA, the CDR3 is TGCGCCAGCAGCCAGGTGGGGAGGGAAGCTTTCTTT. It translates to CASSQVGREAFF. The gene calls are TRBV4-1 and TRBJ1-1, with D uncertain. Germline V gives CDR1 MGHRA, CDR2 YSYEKL. Trimming removed 3 bases from V and 8 bases from J, with 10 bases in between. The CDR3 is 12 residues long.